Below are 10 T cell receptor beta chains sequenced from a single sample in a study of radiotherapy plus CTLA-4 blockade in lung cancer. The repertoire was sequenced with immunoSEQ multiplex PCR; TCRdb's copy has only in-frame clones and lacks some. The sample has about 80,000 clones, approximately 80% seen once. This sample comprised peripheral blood, obtained from a patient treated with radiotherapy plus ipilimumab. These receptors were taken from a human donor with non-small cell lung cancer who had stable disease on radiotherapy plus ipilimumab.

The sample holds a few counts of this clone. This chain uses TRBV2 with TRBJ2-7; a possible D gene is TRBD1 (6 bases). CDR3 length equals 13 residues. The ends were cut back, 3 bases at V and 6 bases at J, with 12 bases in the middle. Germline loops: CDR1 SNHLY, CDR2 FYNNEI. The CDR3 loop is CASSDQTGSEQYF. CDR3 bases: TGTGCCAGCAGTGATCAGACAGGCTCCGAGCAGTACTTC.

The genes are TRBV5-5 and TRBJ2-7; 8 nucleotides match TRBD1. The CDR3 runs to 16 residues. Trimming removed 0 bases from V and 9 bases from J; junction bases left unmatched: 14. The germline V gene has CDR1 SGHKS and CDR2 YYEKEE (reference sequence). The CDR3 here is CASSLEEGTGLRGQYF. CDR3 in DNA: TGTGCCAGCAGCTTGGAGGAAGGGACAGGACTTCGGGGGCAGTACTTC.

The gene calls are TRBV5-5 and TRBJ1-2; D remains ambiguous. Trimming stripped 4 bases from V and 2 bases from J, with 9 bases between. The CDR3 is 13 residues long. Germline assignment: CDR1 SGHKS and CDR2 YYEKEE (reference sequence). The CDR3 coding sequence is TGTGCCAGCAGCCAGGACTTGAACTATGGCTACACCTTC. Protein product: CASSQDLNYGYTF.

The chain employs TRBV28 and TRBJ1-2; 7 bases fit TRBD1. The germline V gene has CDR1 MDHEN and CDR2 SYDVKM. V lost 1 base to trimming and J lost 4 bases; unmatched junction nucleotides: 6. The CDR3 is made up of 15 amino acids. The CDR3 protein is CASSLFGGGSYGYTF. DNA of the CDR3: TGTGCCAGCAGTTTATTCGGAGGGGGCTCCTATGGCTACACCTTC.

V and J are TRBV28 and TRBJ1-2, with TRBD1 as a possible D gene (5 bases). CDR1 and CDR2 from the germline V gene are MDHEN and SYDVKM. Deletions cut 6 bases from V and 0 bases from J, with 14 bases between. The CDR3 loop spans 15 amino acids. As DNA, the CDR3 is TGTGCCAGCAGCTCCACGGACATGGCTAACTATGGCTACACCTTC. The encoded protein is CASSSTDMANYGYTF.

This clone ranks as medium-sized. The chain joins TRBV14 to TRBJ2-7; TRBD2 aligns across 10 bases. Looked up from germline, CDR1 is SGHDN and CDR2 is FVKESK. The V segment lost 2 bases and the J segment 5 bases; nucleotides outside the gene matches: 12. The CDR3 is 17 residues long. As DNA, the CDR3 is TGTGCCAGCAGCCAACTCAACTCCGGGACTAGCGACGACGAGCAGTACTTC. This translates into CASSQLNSGTSDDEQYF.

The chain employs TRBV7-8 and TRBJ1-5; no clear D. This CDR3 has 14 amino acids. V was clipped by 1 base and J by 3 bases, with 7 bases between them. Germline CDR1 and CDR2: SGHVS and FQNEAQ. This chain's CDR3 is CASSLELTNQPQHF. The CDR3 region has the DNA TGTGCCAGCAGCTTAGAACTGACCAATCAGCCCCAGCATTTT. Based on the CDR3 plus reference TRBV7-8 and TRBJ1-5, the full variable domain is GAGVSQSPRYKVAKRGQDVALRCDPISGHVSLFWYQQALGQGPEFLTYFQNEAQLDKSGLPSDRFFAERPEGSVSTLKIQRTQQEDSAVYLCASSLELTNQPQHFGDGTRLSIL.

The chain carries TRBV18 and TRBJ2-7; D gene ambiguous. Looked up from germline, CDR1 is KGHSH and CDR2 is LQKENI. V was cut by 1 base and J by 0 bases, with 4 bases left in between. The CDR3 sequence is 13 residues long. CDR3 sequence (DNA): TGTGCCAGCTCACCACGTCTCTCCTACGAGCAGTACTTC. Amino acid sequence: CASSPRLSYEQYF.

The chain links TRBV27 to TRBJ1-1, with D unresolved. Between the trimmed V and J ends, which lost 2 bases and 3 bases, there was a span of 10 bases. This CDR3 is 14 amino acids long. CDR1 MNHEY and CDR2 SMNVEV come from the germline V gene (reference sequence). The DNA for the CDR3 is TGTGCCAGCAGTTTAGGGTTAAAGGACACTGAAGCTTTCTTT. Its translation is CASSLGLKDTEAFF.

This clone was recorded only once. The chain recombines TRBV2 with TRBJ2-5, with D possibly being TRBD2 (6 bases). V gave up 5 bases and J gave up 0 bases, with 7 bases separating them. The CDR3 sequence is 13 residues long. Per germline, CDR1 SNHLY and CDR2 FYNNEI. The CDR3 sequence: CASSTSNQETQYF. CDR3 coding DNA: TGTGCCAGCAGTACTAGCAACCAAGAGACCCAGTACTTC.